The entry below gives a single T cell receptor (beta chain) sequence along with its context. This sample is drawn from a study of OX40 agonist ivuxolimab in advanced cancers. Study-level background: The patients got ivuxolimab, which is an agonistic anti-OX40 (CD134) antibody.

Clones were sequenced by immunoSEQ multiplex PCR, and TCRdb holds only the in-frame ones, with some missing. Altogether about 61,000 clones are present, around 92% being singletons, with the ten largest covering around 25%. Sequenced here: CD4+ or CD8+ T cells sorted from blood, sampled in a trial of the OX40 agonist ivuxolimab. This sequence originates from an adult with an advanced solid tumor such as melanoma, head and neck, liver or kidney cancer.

The CDR3 region has the DNA TGTGCCTGGAGTGTACTAGCGGGACGCACAGATACGCAGTATTTT. Its protein product is CAWSVLAGRTDTQYF. The genes are TRBV30 and TRBJ2-3, with 10 bases aligning to TRBD2. The CDR3 is 15 amino acids. The J segment lost 1 base and the V segment lost 0 bases, leaving 1 base of the junction unmatched. The germline CDR1 and CDR2 sequences are GTSNPN and SVGIG (reference sequence).